These 16 T cell receptor beta chains were sequenced from one sample in a study of early T cells in non-severe SARS-CoV-2 infection. TCRdb reanalysed the 5' RACE reads using MiXCR and keeps one entry per CDR3 protein. The sample includes about 42,000 distinct CDR3 sequences, around 6.8% of them seen just once. The sample consisted of whole blood. The receptors stem from an adult who was a healthcare worker with PCR-confirmed SARS-CoV-2 infection or an uninfected control (not recorded which).

V usage is TRBV3-1 and J usage is TRBJ2-3; D might be TRBD2 (6 bases). CDR1 and CDR2 from the germline V gene are LGHDT and YNNKEL (reference sequence). The germline V and J ends were trimmed by 0 bases and 2 bases, with 15 bases remaining between them. CDR3 size: 17 residues. The CDR3, as DNA: TGTGCCAGCAGCCAAGAAGGAGTAGCGGATTACACAGATACGCAGTATTTT. Its translation is CASSQEGVADYTDTQYF.

The gene calls are TRBV5-1 and TRBJ1-2; 9 positions agree with TRBD1. Germline V gives CDR1 SGHRS, CDR2 YFSETQ. V shed 7 bases, J shed 3 bases, and the junction held 1 base outside the gene matches. The CDR3 spans 12 residues. The CDR3 protein is CASRDRDYGYTF. The CDR3 coding sequence is TGCGCCAGCCGGGACAGGGACTATGGCTACACCTTC.

At least ten counts were recorded for this clonotype. The CDR3 DNA reads as TGTGCCATCACTTCCAGGGAGGGGAGCTATGGCTACACCTTC. Its translation is CAITSREGSYGYTF. V gene TRBV10-3 combines with J gene TRBJ1-2; possibly TRBD1 for D (5 bases). V was pared by 7 bases and J by 4 bases, with 16 bases between. The germline CDR1 and CDR2 sequences are ENHRY and SYGVKD. This CDR3 region has 14 residues.

This clonotype appeared many times. This chain uses TRBV20-1 with TRBJ1-2; D is uncertain. Germline-derived CDR1 and CDR2 are DFQATT and SNEGSKA (reference sequence). The V gene lost 3 bases and the J gene lost 4 bases, with 12 bases spanning the gap. The CDR3 extends over 13 amino acids. CDR3 protein: CSARVGGAYGYTF. CDR3 nucleotide sequence: TGCAGTGCTAGGGTTGGTGGTGCCTATGGCTACACCTTC.

V gene TRBV30 combines with J gene TRBJ1-3, with 7 bases aligning to TRBD1. V trimming: 3 bases; J trimming: 0 bases; junction bases outside the gene matches: 5. This CDR3 has 15 amino acids. Germline loops: CDR1 GTSNPN, CDR2 SVGIG (reference sequence). The chain's CDR3 is CAWRHRGGSGNTIYF. The DNA of the CDR3 is TGTGCCTGGAGGCACAGGGGAGGCTCTGGAAACACCATATATTTT.

This clonotype showed up many times. V gene TRBV7-2 combines with J gene TRBJ2-7; 11 bases line up with TRBD2. Germline V gene data show CDR1 as SGHTA and CDR2 as FQGNSA. J gave up 6 bases and V 6 bases, and 7 bases lay outside the gene matches. This CDR3 contains 14 residues. This CDR3 is CASRASGGQIEQYF. CDR3 DNA: TGTGCCAGCAGAGCTAGCGGGGGGCAAATCGAGCAGTACTTC. Variable domain in full (rest from reference TRBV7-2 and TRBJ2-7): GAGVSQSPSNKVTEKGKDVELRCDPISGHTALYWYRQSLGQGLEFLIYFQGNSAPDKSGLPSDRFSAERTGGSVSTLTIQRTQQEDSAVYLCASRASGGQIEQYFGPGTRLTVT.

This clonotype was seen many times. The rearrangement uses TRBV4-3 and TRBJ1-3; D remains unclear. The V end was cut by 0 bases, the J end by 4 bases, with 13 bases between. There are 16 residues in the CDR3. CDR1 LGHNA and CDR2 YSLEER come from the germline V gene. CDR3 sequence: CASSQDSGSIGNTIYF. In nucleotides, the CDR3 is TGCGCCAGCAGCCAAGATTCGGGGAGTATAGGAAACACCATATATTTT.

The table lists this clonotype with a few counts. The rearrangement links TRBV7-9 to TRBJ1-4; D not certain. The V end lost 4 bases, the J end lost 7 bases, and 13 bases lay between the germline ends. The CDR3 contains 14 residues. The V gene's germline CDR1 is SEHNR and CDR2 FQNEAQ (reference sequence). CDR3 region: CASSSPAGLEKLFF. CDR3 bases: TGTGCCAGCAGCTCTCCGGCGGGCCTTGAAAAACTGTTTTTT.

This sequence joins TRBV7-8 and TRBJ2-5; 12 bases line up with TRBD2. V lost 6 bases and J lost 5; bases outside the gene matches: 7. Germline V lookup: CDR1 SGHVS, CDR2 FQNEAQ. The CDR3 sequence is 15 residues long. CDR3 nucleotide sequence: TGTGCCAGCAGTCTACTAGCGGGGGGCCGGGAGACCCAGTACTTC. Amino acids: CASSLLAGGRETQYF.

This clonotype was picked up many times. The chain has TRBV3-1 and TRBJ2-6; 10 nucleotides match TRBD2. V dropped 4 bases and J dropped 0; count of bases not matched to a gene: 0. Germline V gives CDR1 LGHDT, CDR2 YNNKEL (reference sequence). CDR3 size: 16 residues. This chain's CDR3 is CASSPSGGSGANVLTF. Here the CDR3 DNA reads TGTGCCAGCAGCCCTAGCGGGGGCTCTGGGGCCAACGTCCTGACTTTC.

This clonotype was observed at least ten times. The J gene is TRBJ2-5, the V gene TRBV6-1, with 7 bases matching TRBD2. Germline CDR1 and CDR2: MNHNS and SASEGT. The V gene end was trimmed by 2 bases and the J gene end by 0 bases; junction bases not matched to a gene: 6. CDR3 length equals 16 residues. The CDR3 sequence is CASSELSGEYQETQYF. For the CDR3, the DNA is TGTGCCAGCAGTGAACTAAGCGGGGAGTACCAAGAGACCCAGTACTTC.

This clonotype was detected ten times or more. The rearrangement joins TRBV20-1 to TRBJ1-6; TRBD1 might be the D (5 bases). The ends were cut back, 0 bases at V and 5 bases at J, with 17 bases in the middle. The CDR3 consists of 17 residues. From germline, CDR1 is DFQATT and CDR2 SNEGSKA (reference sequence). CDR3 nucleotide sequence: TGCAGTGCTAGAGATTCACAGGCTCCATCGCATAATTCACCCCTCCACTTT. This encodes CSARDSQAPSHNSPLHF.

This clonotype was seen more than once but under ten times. This rearrangement joins TRBV5-1 to TRBJ2-1, with no clear D. The V end lost 4 bases, the J end lost 5 bases, and 13 bases lay between the germline ends. The CDR3 length is 14 residues. Germline CDR1 is SGHRS and CDR2 is YFSETQ. The CDR3 spells CASSPTLPNNEQFF. Here the CDR3 DNA reads TGCGCCAGCAGCCCCACCCTTCCTAACAATGAGCAGTTCTTC.

This clonotype was seen a handful of times. This rearrangement joins TRBV10-1 to TRBJ1-4, with D maybe TRBD1 (5 bases). Germline-derived CDR1 and CDR2 are WNHNN and SYGVQD (reference sequence). Trimming left V 6 bases short and J 8 bases short, with 13 bases between. The CDR3 length is 13 residues. The CDR3 is CASSTGTAEKLFF. In DNA form, the CDR3 reads TGCGCCAGCAGCACCGGGACGGCCGAAAAACTGTTTTTT.

This clonotype was detected many times. The V and J genes are TRBV12-3 or TRBV12-4 and TRBJ1-5; maybe TRBD1 (5 bases). V was pared by 6 bases and J by 9 bases, with 18 bases between. The CDR3 consists of 14 residues. CDR3 sequence: CASRSGSSQGPQHF. CDR3 nucleotides: TGTGCCAGCAGATCAGGGTCCTCACAAGGGCCCCAGCATTTT.

V gene TRBV20-1 combines with J gene TRBJ1-2; D not resolved. Trimming left V 6 bases short and J 4 bases short, with 15 bases between. The CDR3 length is 13 residues. Germline values: CDR1 DFQATT, CDR2 SNEGSKA (reference sequence). DNA of the CDR3: TGCAGTGCCCTTTCAGCCTCCAGCTATGGCTACACCTTC. It encodes CSALSASSYGYTF.